The rows below give T cell receptor beta chains drawn from one sample of a study of T cell changes during pregnancy in multiple sclerosis. Sequenced by immunoSEQ multiplex PCR; TCRdb stores in-frame clones only, minus some. Counted here are more than 35,000 clones, around 89% occurring once; the ten biggest clones make up around 11%. The starting material was CD8+ T cells from peripheral blood mononuclear cells, obtained in the third trimester of pregnancy. Receptors were obtained from a female donor with multiple sclerosis, enrolled in a pregnancy study. The CDR3 runs from the conserved cysteine through the conserved F or W. Fields, in order: V gene, clone size, J gene, D gene, CDR3 DNA, CDR3 protein. D genes are given only for firm matches. Clone size is not always given. Where it is, it says once, few, many or a class for expanded clones.

TRBV6-5	-	TRBJ1-1	-	TGTGCCAGCAGTTACTCCCGACAGGAGTTGAACACTGAAGCTTTCTTT	CASSYSRQELNTEAFF
TRBV29-1	-	TRBJ2-2	-	TGCAGCGTTGAACGGTCCGAGGGCTGGGCAACCGGGGAGCTGTTTTTT	CSVERSEGWATGELFF
TRBV4-3	-	TRBJ1-2	TRBD1	TGCGCCAGCAGCCAAGAGTGGGACAGGAGCTATGGCTACACCTTC	CASSQEWDRSYGYTF
TRBV5-4	once	TRBJ1-1	-	TGTGCCAGCAGCCTTCTAGCCTCGGGGACTGAAGCTTTCTTT	CASSLLASGTEAFF
TRBV25-1	-	TRBJ2-7	TRBD1	TGTGCCAGCACCGAATCAGGGGGCTCCGACGAGCAGTACTTC	CASTESGGSDEQYF
TRBV2	-	TRBJ2-7	-	TGTGCCAGCAGTGAAGCCTACTACGAGCAGTACTTC	CASSEAYYEQYF
TRBV6-1	-	TRBJ1-5	TRBD1	TGTGCCAGCAGTGACAGACAGGGAGATACGGCTCAGCCCCAGCATTTT	CASSDRQGDTAQPQHF
TRBV5-5	-	TRBJ1-6	TRBD1	TGTGCCAGCAGCCACGGACAGGGGCAACTCTCTTATTCACCCCTCCACTTT	CASSHGQGQLSYSPLHF
TRBV25-1	-	TRBJ2-1	TRBD1	TGTGCCAGCAGTGGCGGACAGGCCTACAATGAGCAGTTCTTC	CASSGGQAYNEQFF
TRBV11-3	-	TRBJ2-1	-	TGTGCCAGCAGCTCGGACAGCAATGAGCAGTTCTTC	CASSSDSNEQFF
TRBV9	-	TRBJ2-7	TRBD1	TGTGCCAGCAGCGTAAGGGGGCCCTACGAGCAGTACTTC	CASSVRGPYEQYF
TRBV19	few	TRBJ2-2	-	TGTGCCAGTAGTATCTACGGCGGGGACACCGGGGAGCTGTTTTTT	CASSIYGGDTGELFF
TRBV5-1	-	TRBJ1-1	-	TGCGCCAGCAGCTTGGATGCCGTTACACGTCCGGTTCGGGGGTATGAAGCTTTCTTT	CASSLDAVTRPVRGYEAFF
TRBV4-3	-	TRBJ2-2	TRBD1	TGCGCCAGCAGCCAAGAACGGGCAGGGGGGAACACCGGGGAGCTGTTTTTT	CASSQERAGGNTGELFF
TRBV27	few	TRBJ1-1	-	TGTGCCAGCAGCTCCCCAGGGACTGAAGCTTTCTTT	CASSSPGTEAFF
TRBV21-1	-	TRBJ1-1	-	TGTGCCAGAGAGGGGGCCACTGAAGCTTTCTTT	CAREGATEAFF
TRBV29-1	-	TRBJ2-2	TRBD1	TGCAGCGTTGAAGATCTAAGGGGGCGGAACACCGGGGAGCTGTTTTTT	CSVEDLRGRNTGELFF
TRBV30	-	TRBJ1-1	TRBD1	TGTGCCTGGAGCGTCCCCAGGGGGCTTAACACTGAAGCTTTCTTT	CAWSVPRGLNTEAFF
TRBV5-1	few	TRBJ2-1	-	TGCGCCAGCAGCTTGGAAGGGGGTGGGCCCTACAATGAGCAGTTCTTC	CASSLEGGGPYNEQFF
TRBV6-5	-	TRBJ2-1	-	TGTGCCAGCAGTTACTTAGGGGCCTACAATGAGCAGTTCTTC	CASSYLGAYNEQFF
TRBV5-4	-	TRBJ2-5	-	TGTGCCAGCAGCTTGGTGCAGGGGCCCCAAGAGACCCAGTACTTC	CASSLVQGPQETQYF
TRBV18	-	TRBJ2-1	-	TGTGCCAGCTCGCTACCTAGATCCCAGGGGCGCATCCATGAGCAGTTCTTC	CASSLPRSQGRIHEQFF
TRBV6-4	-	TRBJ2-5	TRBD2	TGTGCCAGCAGTGAGGAACCTAGCGGACAAGAGACCCAGTACTTC	CASSEEPSGQETQYF
TRBV6-5	-	TRBJ2-1	-	TGTGCCAGCAGTTACGAGGGCCTATCCTACAATGAGCAGTTCTTC	CASSYEGLSYNEQFF